This T cell receptor (beta chain) was captured by sequencing in a study of T cells after yellow fever vaccination. Overall study findings and caveats: In post-booster samples, most primary-vaccination clones reappeared (approximately 97% CD4, 88% CD8).

The CDR3 runs 16 residues. With V trimmed by 3 bases and J by 5 bases, 7 bases remained unmatched. Germline V CDR1 and CDR2: SGHTA, FQGNSA. This clonotype was seen ten or more times. The target antigen is unknown. TCRdb reanalysed the 5' RACE reads using MiXCR and keeps one entry per CDR3 protein. Here the sample spans tens of thousands of distinct CDR3 sequences, 7.4% being singletons. The clonotype comes from a man between 25 and 39 years old who received the YFV17D yellow fever vaccine. This sample comprised CD8+ T cells sorted from PBMCs, obtained 15 days after the yellow fever booster vaccination. This chain uses TRBV7-2 with TRBJ2-2; 9 bases align to TRBD2. The CDR3 DNA is TGTGCCAGCAGCTTCATAGCGGGAGTGGCGACCGGGGAGCTGTTTTTT. Protein: CASSFIAGVATGELFF.